This TCR beta chain derives from a study of shared clonotypes between healthy human individuals. In the CD4+ fraction, cells were divided into CD45RA+ naive and CD45RA-negative memory subsets. CDR3 length equals 19 residues. V trimming: 1 base; J trimming: 4 bases; junction bases outside the gene matches: 14. Assay runs were performed at deep level. Source study methods: ImmunoSEQ sequences covered only the junction and lacked quality scores; filtering therefore differed. Here immunoSEQ multiplex PCR was the method, and the copy in TCRdb shows in-frame clones only, minus some. Clone size and V and J calls were adopted from that table, with D and trimming inferred from the DNA. The sample yields roughly 700,000 clones, around two thirds seen once.

Source material: memory CD4+ T cells sorted from blood. The subset denotes: CD45RA-negative fraction. This rearrangement joins TRBV5-3 to TRBJ2-1; 10 nucleotides match TRBD2. TRBV5-3 is marked as an open reading frame, function uncertain. The TCR sequence derives from a woman aged 25-40 years in good health. The CDR3 DNA follows: TGTGCCAGAAGCTTGTTCCCTAGACGACTAGCGGGTCCTTACAATGAGCAGTTCTTC. This gives the protein CARSLFPRRLAGPYNEQFF.